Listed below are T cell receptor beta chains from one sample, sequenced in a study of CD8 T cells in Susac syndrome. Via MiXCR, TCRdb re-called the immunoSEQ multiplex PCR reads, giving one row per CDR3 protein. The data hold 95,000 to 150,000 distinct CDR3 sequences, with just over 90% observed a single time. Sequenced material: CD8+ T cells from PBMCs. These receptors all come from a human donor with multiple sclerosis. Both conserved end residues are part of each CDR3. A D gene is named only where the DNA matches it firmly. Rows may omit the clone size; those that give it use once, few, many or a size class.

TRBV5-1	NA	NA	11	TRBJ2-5	CASIGQETQYF	TGCGCCAGCATAGGGCAAGAGACCCAGTACTTC
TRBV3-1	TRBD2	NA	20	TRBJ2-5	CASSRLGGPSSGGPQETQYF	TGTGCCAGCAGTCGGCTAGGAGGGCCGTCTAGCGGGGGTCCACAAGAGACCCAGTACTTC
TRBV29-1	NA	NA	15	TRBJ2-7	CIVEDPSAGDYEQYF	TGCATCGTTGAAGATCCTTCGGCGGGTGACTACGAGCAGTACTTC
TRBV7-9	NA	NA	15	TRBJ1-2	CASSFAGRPQAGYTF	TGTGCCAGCAGCTTCGCAGGGCGTCCCCAAGCTGGCTACACCTTC
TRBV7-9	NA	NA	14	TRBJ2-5	CASGGLGGKETQYF	TGTGCCAGCGGGGGCTTGGGCGGAAAAGAGACCCAGTACTTC
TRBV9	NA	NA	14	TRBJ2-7	CASSDGGPSYEQYF	TGTGCCAGCAGCGACGGGGGCCCCTCCTACGAGCAGTACTTC
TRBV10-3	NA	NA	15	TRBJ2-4	CAISEAKGTKNIQYF	TGTGCCATCAGTGAGGCAAAGGGGACAAAAAACATTCAGTACTTC
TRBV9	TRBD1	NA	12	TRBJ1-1	CASSGGTDEAFF	TGTGCCAGCAGCGGCGGGACAGATGAAGCTTTCTTT
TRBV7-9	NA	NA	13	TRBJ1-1	CASSLETRKEAFF	TGTGCCAGCAGCTTAGAGACCCGGAAGGAAGCTTTCTTT
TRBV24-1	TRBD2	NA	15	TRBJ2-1	CATSEGLAGDNEQFF	TGTGCCACCAGTGAGGGACTAGCGGGGGACAATGAGCAGTTCTTC
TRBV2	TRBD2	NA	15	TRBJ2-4	CASSDGLALINIQYF	TGTGCCAGCAGCGATGGACTAGCTTTAATAAACATTCAGTACTTC
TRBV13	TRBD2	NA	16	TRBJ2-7	CASSPRTSGGFYEQYF	TGTGCCAGCAGCCCCCGTACTAGCGGGGGGTTCTACGAGCAGTACTTC
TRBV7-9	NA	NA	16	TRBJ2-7	CASSFLRAGPTYEQYF	TGTGCCAGCAGCTTTTTGAGGGCTGGGCCGACCTACGAGCAGTACTTC
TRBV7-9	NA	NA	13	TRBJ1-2	CASSLSGQPGYTF	TGTGCCAGCAGCTTATCGGGCCAGCCGGGCTACACCTTC
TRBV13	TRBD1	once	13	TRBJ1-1	CASSKGQGGWAFF	TGTGCCAGCAGCAAGGGACAGGGGGGTTGGGCTTTCTTT
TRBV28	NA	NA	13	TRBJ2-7	CASSLYRNYEQYF	TGTGCCAGCAGTTTATACAGGAACTACGAGCAGTACTTC
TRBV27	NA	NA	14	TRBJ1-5	CASSLLPDRGPQHF	TGTGCCAGCAGTTTACTCCCCGACCGCGGGCCCCAGCATTTT
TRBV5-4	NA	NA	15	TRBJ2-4	CASSQQQGGRDIQYF	TGTGCCAGCAGCCAGCAACAGGGGGGGCGGGACATTCAGTACTTC
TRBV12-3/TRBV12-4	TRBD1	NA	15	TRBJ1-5	CASSQTGGLNQPQHF	TGTGCCAGCAGTCAGACAGGGGGCCTCAATCAGCCCCAGCATTTT
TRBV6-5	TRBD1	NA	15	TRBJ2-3	CASSGQDASTDTQYF	TGTGCCAGCAGTGGACAGGACGCTAGCACAGATACGCAGTATTTT
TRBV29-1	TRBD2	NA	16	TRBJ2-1	CSVEAPRTSGYGEQFF	TGCAGCGTTGAAGCTCCCCGGACTAGCGGGTATGGTGAGCAGTTCTTC
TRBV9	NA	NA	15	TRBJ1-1	CASSAPTGMNTEAFF	TGTGCCAGCAGCGCACCAACAGGGATGAACACTGAAGCTTTCTTT
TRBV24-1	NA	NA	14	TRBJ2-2	CATPKWVNTGELFF	TGTGCCACCCCAAAGTGGGTCAACACCGGGGAGCTGTTTTTT
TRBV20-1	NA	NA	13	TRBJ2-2	CSARIRNTGELFF	TGCAGTGCTAGGATCAGGAACACCGGGGAGCTGTTTTTT
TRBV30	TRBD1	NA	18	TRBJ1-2	CAWSRTTGTGPSLYGYTF	TGTGCCTGGAGTCGTACTACCGGGACAGGGCCTTCCCTCTATGGCTACACCTTC
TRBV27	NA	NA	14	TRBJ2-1	CASSWDSRANEQFF	TGTGCCAGCAGCTGGGACTCCCGGGCAAATGAGCAGTTCTTC
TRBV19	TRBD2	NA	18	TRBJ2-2	CASSRDRVAGVNTGELFF	TGTGCCAGTAGTAGAGACAGGGTAGCGGGAGTTAACACCGGGGAGCTGTTTTTT
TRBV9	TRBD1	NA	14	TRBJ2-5	CASSGGGQQETQYF	TGTGCCAGCAGCGGAGGGGGCCAACAAGAGACCCAGTACTTC
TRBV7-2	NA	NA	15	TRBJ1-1	CASSLSPGLATEAFF	TGTGCCAGCAGCCTCAGCCCAGGGTTGGCAACTGAAGCTTTCTTT
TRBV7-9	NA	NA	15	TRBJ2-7	CASPPEGRDSYEQYF	TGTGCCAGCCCTCCTGAAGGGAGAGACTCCTACGAGCAGTACTTC
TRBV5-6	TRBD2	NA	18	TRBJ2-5	CASSLMTSGGKYQETQYF	TGTGCCAGCAGCTTGATGACTAGCGGGGGGAAATACCAAGAGACCCAGTACTTC
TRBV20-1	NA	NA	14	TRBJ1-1	CSAEGPGTRDEAFF	TGCAGTGCCGAGGGACCCGGGACACGTGACGAGGCTTTCTTT
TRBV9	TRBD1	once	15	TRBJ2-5	CASSLGQGGGETQYF	TGTGCCAGCAGCTTGGGACAGGGGGGTGGAGAGACCCAGTACTTC
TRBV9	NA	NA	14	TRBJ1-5	CASSPTGRNQPQHF	TGTGCCAGCAGCCCTACAGGACGTAATCAGCCCCAGCATTTT
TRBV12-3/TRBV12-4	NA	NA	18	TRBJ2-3	CASSLIFRAGDITDTQYF	TGTGCCAGCAGTTTAATTTTTCGGGCGGGGGACATCACAGATACGCAGTATTTT
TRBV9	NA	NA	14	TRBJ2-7	CASSVNLGEHEQYF	TGTGCCAGCAGCGTAAATCTGGGAGAACACGAGCAGTACTTC